This T cell receptor (beta chain) appears in the sequencing data of a study of T-cell reconstitution after alpha-beta-depleted transplantation in children. This clonotype was detected ten times or more. Germline CDR1 reads SQVTM; CDR2 reads ANQGSEA. V was trimmed by 2 bases and J by 14 bases, leaving 18 bases between them. The CDR3 spans 12 residues. This sample's TCRbeta library carried unique molecular identifier barcodes. MiXCR was run by TCRdb on the PCR reads, yielding one entry per CDR3 protein. The sample records hundreds of thousands of distinct CDR3 sequences, about 12% being singletons. The sequencing used PBMCs, collected before TCRalphabeta/CD19-depleted stem cell transplant. This clonotype was sampled from a girl aged 2-10 years with congenital amegakaryocytic thrombocytopenia, due to receive a stem cell transplant. The J gene is TRBJ1-2, the V gene TRBV29-1; D not resolved. The CDR3 sequence: CSVEKDNPAITF. CDR3 coding DNA: TGCAGCGTTGAAAAGGATAATCCGGCTATTACCTTC.